A selection of T cell receptor beta chains follows, all from one sample in a study of blood T cell repertoires in COVID-19. Produced via immunoSEQ multiplex PCR; TCRdb's table is partial and in-frame only. This sample has fewer than 250,000 clones, with around nine tenths found just once. What was sequenced was peripheral blood. These receptors all come from a man aged 25-45 years with COVID-19, enrolled during active disease. CDR3s include the opening cysteine and the closing phenylalanine or tryptophan. D genes are given only for firm matches. Clone size is stated in some rows and not others, as once, few, many or a class when expanded.

D	J	size	V	DNA	CDR3
-	TRBJ1-6	once	TRBV3-1/TRBV3-2	TGTGCCAGCAGCCAAGGGGGAGGGGATTCTTCACCCCTCCACTTT	CASSQGGGDSSPLHF
-	TRBJ2-2	-	TRBV19	TGTGCCAGTAGTATTCAGGGCCGAACCGGGGAGCTGTTTTTT	CASSIQGRTGELFF
-	TRBJ1-2	few	TRBV5-4	TGTGCCAGCAGCTCCGACAGCTATGGCTACACCTTC	CASSSDSYGYTF
-	TRBJ2-5	-	TRBV5-4	TGTGCCAGCAGCTTGGACGCCGGGTACGGAGAGACCCAGTACTTC	CASSLDAGYGETQYF
-	TRBJ1-4	-	TRBV28	TGTGCCAGCAGTCCCCTTTACCCCGGTGCAACTAATGAAAAACTGTTTTTT	CASSPLYPGATNEKLFF
TRBD1	TRBJ1-6	-	TRBV30	TGTGCCTGGAGACACCCTCCTCCGGGACAGGGAGGTTCACCCCTCCACTTT	CAWRHPPPGQGGSPLHF
-	TRBJ1-1	-	TRBV2	TGTGCCACGAAACTCGAGGCCCAGAACACTGAAGCTTTCTTT	CATKLEAQNTEAFF
-	TRBJ1-5	-	TRBV28	TGTGCCAGCAGTTCCGGCAGGGATAATCAGCCCCAGCATTTT	CASSSGRDNQPQHF
-	TRBJ1-6	-	TRBV28	TGTGCCAGCAATGGCTCACCCCTCCACTTT	CASNGSPLHF
TRBD1	TRBJ1-2	-	TRBV19	TGTGCCAGCCACAACAGGGGCCGTCGTAACTATGGCTACACCTTC	CASHNRGRRNYGYTF
TRBD1	TRBJ2-7	few	TRBV20-1	TGCAGTGCTAGTGACAGGGTTAACTCCTACGAGCAGTACTTC	CSASDRVNSYEQYF
-	TRBJ1-3	-	TRBV7-9	TGTGCCAGCAGCTTAAATCGTCACAGCTCTGGAAACACCATATATTTT	CASSLNRHSSGNTIYF
-	TRBJ1-2	-	TRBV2	TGTGCCAGCAGTGAAGCGGGGGCGTCCACACTGGCTTATGGCTACACCTTC	CASSEAGASTLAYGYTF
-	TRBJ1-1	-	TRBV5-6	TGTGCCAGCAGCATCAGGGCCACTGAAGCTTTCTTT	CASSIRATEAFF
TRBD2	TRBJ2-1	-	TRBV14	TGTGCCAGCAGCCGGCACCCCCCCAGCGGGGCTTACAATGAGCAGTTCTTC	CASSRHPPSGAYNEQFF
-	TRBJ1-5	once	TRBV6-5	TGTGCCAGCAGTCCCGCGCTCGACACAAATCAGCCCCAGCATTTT	CASSPALDTNQPQHF
-	TRBJ1-2	-	TRBV6-5	TGTGCCAGCAGTTCACGGGATCCCAGGGGCGGCTACACCTTC	CASSSRDPRGGYTF
-	TRBJ1-1	-	TRBV12-5	TGTGCTAGTAAAGGGGCGAACACTGAAGCTTTCTTT	CASKGANTEAFF
-	TRBJ1-2	-	TRBV14	TGTGCCAGCAGCCCCCTCGGTCCTTATGGCTACACCTTC	CASSPLGPYGYTF
TRBD2	TRBJ2-2	-	TRBV2	TGTGCCAGCAGCCCCGGGACTAGTGACACCGGGGAGCTGTTTTTT	CASSPGTSDTGELFF
-	TRBJ1-6	once	TRBV4-1	TGCGCCAGCAGCCAAGAGGCAGGGGAAGGTTCACCCCTCCACTTT	CASSQEAGEGSPLHF
-	TRBJ1-1	-	TRBV3-1/TRBV3-2	TGTGCCAGCAGCCAAGATCTCGGAGGGACTGAAGCTTTCTTT	CASSQDLGGTEAFF
TRBD1	TRBJ1-1	-	TRBV28	TGTGCCAGCAGTTTCAGGGGGCGGGACACTGAAGCTTTCTTT	CASSFRGRDTEAFF
-	TRBJ2-2	-	TRBV7-9	TGTGCCAGCAGCTTTCAAGCCGTCCGGGACACCGGGGAGCTGTTTTTT	CASSFQAVRDTGELFF
-	TRBJ1-3	once	TRBV4-1	TGCGCCAGCAGCCAAGATCCCAGGCCGAGCTCTGGAAACACCATATATTTT	CASSQDPRPSSGNTIYF
-	TRBJ2-5	-	TRBV7-9	TGTGCCAGCAGCCCACGCGGGGGCCGATCGATGGAAGAGACCCAGTACTTC	CASSPRGGRSMEETQYF
TRBD2	TRBJ2-3	-	TRBV27	TGTGCCAGCAGCCCAGGACTAGCGGGGACAGATACGCAGTATTTT	CASSPGLAGTDTQYF
TRBD2	TRBJ2-1	-	TRBV9	TGTGCCAGCAGCCCGAGGACTAGCGGGGTCGATGAGCAGTTCTTC	CASSPRTSGVDEQFF
-	TRBJ2-3	-	TRBV20-1	TGCAGTGCTAGTTGGATGGACTCAGATACGCAGTATTTT	CSASWMDSDTQYF
-	TRBJ1-1	-	TRBV7-6	TGTGCCAGCACCCAAGGGGTAGATGGCACTGAAGCTTTCTTT	CASTQGVDGTEAFF
-	TRBJ1-1	-	TRBV5-1	TGCGCCAGCAGCGGGGGGAGGGATGCTTTCTTT	CASSGGRDAFF
-	TRBJ2-7	-	TRBV29-1	TGCAGCGTAGGTTCACGAAACAGCTACGAGCAGTACTTC	CSVGSRNSYEQYF
TRBD2	TRBJ2-3	-	TRBV2	TGTGCCAGCAGACATAGCGGGGGGACAGATACGCAGTATTTT	CASRHSGGTDTQYF
TRBD2	TRBJ2-3	-	TRBV5-4	TGTGCCAGCAGCTTGGACCCAGCGGGGGGGGCCACAGATACGCAGTATTTT	CASSLDPAGGATDTQYF
-	TRBJ1-2	-	TRBV3-1/TRBV3-2	TGTGCCAGCAGCCCACGAAGGGGCGGCTACACCTTC	CASSPRRGGYTF
-	TRBJ1-1	-	TRBV27	TGTGCCAGCAGTTTAGGTCCGGGGGAGACTGAAGCTTTCTTT	CASSLGPGETEAFF
-	TRBJ2-3	-	TRBV7-3	TGTGCCAGCAGCTTATCCCCGCGTGGTACGCAGTATTTT	CASSLSPRGTQYF
-	TRBJ1-2	-	TRBV19	TGTGCCACCCGGGGGGGGCAGCCTGGGGATGGCTACACCTTC	CATRGGQPGDGYTF
TRBD1	TRBJ1-1	few	TRBV11-2	TGTGCCAGCACCACGGGCCGGAGGGGGCGATTAGTAGAAGCTTTCTTT	CASTTGRRGRLVEAFF
-	TRBJ1-5	-	TRBV19	TGTGCCAGTTCCCCGGCGGGGAGCAATCAGCCCCAGCATTTT	CASSPAGSNQPQHF
-	TRBJ2-7	-	TRBV19	TGTGCCAGTAGTATTAACTCGGCCTACGAGCAGTACTTC	CASSINSAYEQYF
-	TRBJ1-5	-	TRBV7-9	TGTGCCAGCAGCTCGGCGACAGGACTTTATAGCAATCAGCCCCAGCATTTT	CASSSATGLYSNQPQHF
-	TRBJ1-5	-	TRBV2	TGTGCCAGCAGTGAAGGTGGGAGTATATCGCCCCAGCATTTT	CASSEGGSISPQHF
TRBD1	TRBJ1-5	-	TRBV11-2	TGTGCCAGCAGCTCGACAGGGGGAGATAGTCAGCCCCAGCATTTT	CASSSTGGDSQPQHF
TRBD1	TRBJ1-1	-	TRBV27	TGTGCCAGCAGTGGGGACAGGCGGGGGAACACTGAAGCTTTCTTT	CASSGDRRGNTEAFF
TRBD1	TRBJ1-5	-	TRBV5-1	TGCGCCAGCAGCTTGGCACCCGGACAGGGGACCCAGCATTTT	CASSLAPGQGTQHF